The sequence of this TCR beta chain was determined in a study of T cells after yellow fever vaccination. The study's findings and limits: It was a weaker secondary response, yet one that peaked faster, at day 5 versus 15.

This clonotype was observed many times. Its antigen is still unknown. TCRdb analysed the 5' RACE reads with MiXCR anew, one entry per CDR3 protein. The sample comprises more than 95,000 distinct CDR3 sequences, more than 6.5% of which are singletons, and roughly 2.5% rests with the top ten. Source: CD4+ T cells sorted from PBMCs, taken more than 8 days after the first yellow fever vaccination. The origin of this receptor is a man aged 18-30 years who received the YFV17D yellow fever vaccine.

CDR3 bases: TGTGCCAGCAGCTCTCTCCGGGACAGGGTTGCCGGGGCCAACGTCCTGACTTTC. Translated, it gives CASSSLRDRVAGANVLTF. The chain combines TRBV11-2 with TRBJ2-6, with 9 bases matching TRBD1. V shed 4 bases and J 4 bases; nucleotides not matched to a gene: 11. This CDR3 has 18 amino acids. Germline V CDR1 and CDR2: SGHAT, FQNNGV.